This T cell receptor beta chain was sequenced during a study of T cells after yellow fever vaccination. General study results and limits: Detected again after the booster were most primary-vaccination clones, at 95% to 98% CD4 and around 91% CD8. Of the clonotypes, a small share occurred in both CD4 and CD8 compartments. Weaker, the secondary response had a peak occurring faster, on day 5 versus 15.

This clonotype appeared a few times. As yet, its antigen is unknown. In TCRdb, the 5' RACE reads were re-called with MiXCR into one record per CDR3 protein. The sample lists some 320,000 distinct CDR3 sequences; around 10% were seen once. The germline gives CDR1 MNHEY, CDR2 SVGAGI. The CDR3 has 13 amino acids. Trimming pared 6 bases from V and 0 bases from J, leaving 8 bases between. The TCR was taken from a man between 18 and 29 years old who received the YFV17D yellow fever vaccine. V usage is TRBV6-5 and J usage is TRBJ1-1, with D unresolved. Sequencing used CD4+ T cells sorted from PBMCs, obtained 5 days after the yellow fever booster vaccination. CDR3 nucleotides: TGTGCCAGCAGGGGTAGGCTGAACACTGAAGCTTTCTTT. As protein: CASRGRLNTEAFF.